The entry below describes one T cell receptor beta chain. The antigen is not known. Libraries were prepared by immunoSEQ multiplex PCR; TCRdb keeps only in-frame clonotypes and omits some of them. The profile covers about 12,000 clones, with 70% to 90% appearing a single time and roughly 3.3% taken by the ten largest. These data belong to a study of lymphopenia after photon versus proton radiotherapy. Findings and caveats of the study: A bigger post-nadir fall in TCR diversity correlated inversely with survival time in deceased patients. Post-nadir diversity loss with photons came from oligoclonal expansion, particularly CD8+ Temra cells.

Trimming stripped 1 base from V and 4 bases from J, with 7 bases between. The V gene's germline CDR1 is SQVTM and CDR2 ANQGSEA. The CDR3 has 13 residues. Sequences were derived from peripheral blood, sampled from a patient treated with proton-based radiotherapy. The source of this sequence is a man aged 55 to 70 with pancreatic cancer. This chain links TRBV29-1 with TRBJ1-4; D not resolved. As DNA, the CDR3 is TGCAGCGTTGAAGTCTTCGGTAATGAAAAACTGTTTTTT. It is translated as CSVEVFGNEKLFF.